This T cell receptor beta chain emerged from a study of T cell responses to AZD1222 COVID-19 vaccine. Findings of the study overall: Most donors were white British, females outnumbered males, and clonal diversity was possibly underestimated. Sampling that yielded the repertoires occurred only after the peak T cell response.

Clones were sequenced by immunoSEQ multiplex PCR, and TCRdb holds only the in-frame ones, with some missing. The sample records just under 80,000 clones, roughly nine tenths being singletons. The CDR3 consists of 19 residues. CDR1 is SGHVS, CDR2 FQNEAQ, per germline. V was clipped by 4 bases and J by 2 bases; unmatched bases: 12. For this clone: What it binds is not known.

V gene TRBV7-8 combines with J gene TRBJ2-1; 12 bases agree with TRBD2. The receptor was isolated from an adult who received the AZD1222 COVID-19 vaccine. The material was peripheral blood, obtained 28 days after the second AZD1222 dose. The CDR3: CASSSHVRRTSGTYNEQFF. In DNA, the CDR3 is TGTGCCAGCAGCTCCCACGTAAGAAGGACTAGCGGGACCTACAATGAGCAGTTCTTC.